What follows describes a single T cell receptor (beta chain). The data were obtained in a study of control samples from healthy donors and cancer patients. The table came from immunoSEQ multiplex PCR; TCRdb's copy has only in-frame clones and leaves some out. The sample consists of about 170,000 clones, 90% to 95% of them appearing once. The CDR3 covers 13 residues. Germline CDR1 SGHRS, CDR2 YFSETQ. The ends were cut back, 0 bases at V and 3 bases at J, with 6 bases in the middle. This TCR was recovered from a woman aged 55-70 years in good health. The genes are TRBV5-1 and TRBJ2-5, with D unresolved. The source material was blood. CDR3 bases: TGCGCCAGCAGCTTGGGGACGGAAGAGACCCAGTACTTC. Translated: CASSLGTEETQYF.